This T cell receptor (beta chain) derives from a study of blood T cell repertoires in COVID-19. Study details: Sites in the United States, Italy and Spain provided acute and convalescent COVID-19 samples. Nucleic acid was either cDNA or gDNA, and it came from T cells, B-cell-depleted T cells, or PBMCs.

Study processing details: Amplification of reference gene primers provided the estimated nucleated cell counts. TCRdb keeps only in-frame clones here, not all; method: immunoSEQ multiplex PCR. That table is the source of V, J and clone size, and D and trimming were worked out from the DNA. This sample carries about 75,000 clones, approximately 90% of them seen once, and the ten largest clones take 5% to 6.5%. V shed 0 bases and J 3 bases; nucleotides not matched to a gene: 4. This CDR3 region has 16 residues. Germline V gene sequence: CDR1 KGHSH, CDR2 LQKENI. This clone was picked up one time. Sequencing used peripheral blood. The chain employs TRBV18 and TRBJ2-7, with 11 bases that match TRBD2. The TCR comes from a woman aged 45 to 65 with acute or convalescent COVID-19. In nucleotides, the CDR3 is TGTGCCAGCTCACCACCGGGACTAGCGGCAATCTACGAGCAGTACTTC. Amino acids: CASSPPGLAAIYEQYF.